This T cell receptor beta chain appears in the sequencing data of a study of graft-versus-host responses after intestinal transplantation. As for the study in general: Transplants were multivisceral, liver-intestinal, or isolated intestinal.

The repertoire was sequenced with immunoSEQ multiplex PCR; TCRdb's copy has only in-frame clones and lacks some. The repertoire consists of 85,000 to 90,000 clones, with roughly 90% occurring once and the leading ten covering roughly 0.099%. J gave up 7 bases and V 6 bases, and 9 bases lay outside the gene matches. CDR3 length: 14 residues. The V gene's germline CDR1 is MNHEY and CDR2 SVGAGI. In regard to this clone: The antigen is undetermined.

The sequenced sample was unstimulated CD4+ T cells sorted from spleen or lymph node cells, obtained before intestinal transplant. The rearrangement links TRBV6-5 to TRBJ2-5; 9 bases are a match to TRBD1. This sequence was found in a human donor who received an intestinal transplant. The CDR3 protein is CASSPGQGSGTQYF. Written as DNA, the CDR3 is TGTGCCAGCAGCCCTGGACAGGGGAGCGGGACCCAGTACTTC.